The 14 T cell receptor beta chains given below trace back to one sample, sequenced in a study of blood T cell repertoires in acute mononucleosis. Study-level results: GLC-BM selection appeared to involve both TCR alpha and beta chains.

The time point here: convalescence about 6 months (5-8 months) after acute presentation (visit 7). Using immunoSEQ multiplex PCR, the repertoire was profiled, and TCRdb retains in-frame clones only, with some absent. The sample holds around 1,700 clones; 20% to 25% are singletons and the top ten take around 25%. This sample comprised EBV GLC epitope tetramer+ CD8+ T cells sorted from PBMCs, obtained during convalescence from infectious mononucleosis. Stated subset: CD8 T cells binding tetramer with EBV BMLF1 280-288 peptide (GLC-BM). The receptors stem from a woman aged 18-29 years with infectious mononucleosis caused by EBV.

This clone has just a few counts. This could be a read error, since a much larger clone is one nucleotide away. Other DNA sequences of this sample code for an identical CDR3. DNA of the CDR3: TGTGCCAGCAGCCCCACTAGCGGGAGTGTATATGAGCAGTTCTTC. It yields the protein CASSPTSGSVYEQFF. This sequence joins TRBV19 and TRBJ2-1; 11 nucleotides agree with TRBD2. Germline CDR1 LNHDA, CDR2 SQIVND (reference sequence). V shed 9 bases and J 8 bases; nucleotides not matched to a gene: 12. The CDR3 loop spans 15 amino acids.

About this clone: A far larger clone differs by one base, so this is likely a read error. In DNA form, the CDR3 reads TGTGCCAGCACCGTCGGGACTATTCTCCCCAATGAGCAGTTCTTC. It codes for CASTVGTILPNEQFF. The chain combines TRBV2 with TRBJ2-1, with 7 positions matching TRBD2. V dropped 7 bases and J dropped 6; count of bases not matched to a gene: 12. CDR1 is SNHLY, CDR2 FYNNEI, per germline. The length of the CDR3 is 15 residues.

This clone was detected a few times. This is likely an artifact of a read error, given a far larger clone one base away. This CDR3 is also generated by other DNA sequences in the sample. The chain combines TRBV29-1 with TRBJ1-2; TRBD1 matches 7 bases. Germline loops: CDR1 SQVTM, CDR2 ANQGSEA. CDR3 length equals 12 residues. DNA for the CDR3: TGCAGGGTTGACGGGGAGGGGGCGGGGGACACCTTC. It yields the protein CRVDGEGAGDTF.

A few counts support this clone. The V and J genes are TRBV4-2 and TRBJ2-7; TRBD2 matches at 12 bases. Trimming at V came to 6 bases and at J to 3 bases, leaving 6 bases not matched to a gene. From germline, CDR1 is LGHNA and CDR2 YNFKEQ. CDR3 length: 15 residues. The CDR3 here is CASSPTSGSIYEQYF. The CDR3 nucleotides read TGTGCCAGCAGTCCGACTAGCGGGAGTATCTACGAGCAGTACTTC.

Turning to this clone: Germline is not matched at one junction end, which may reflect a read error. The same CDR3 arises from other DNA sequences in this sample as well. The chain employs TRBV7-3 and TRBJ1-5; no reliable D call. Germline CDR1 and CDR2: SGHTA and FQGTGA. CDR3 size: 16 residues. The CDR3 DNA reads TGCGCCAGCAGCATTACCCCTGGACGGGACAATCAGCCCCAGCATTTT. It specifies CASSITPGRDNQPQHF.

On this clone: With a much larger clone just one base away, this may be a read error. This chain connects TRBV29-1 to TRBJ1-1; 8 positions match TRBD1. Germline V CDR1 and CDR2: SQVTM, ANQGSEA. J gave up 1 base and V 7 bases, and 5 bases lay outside the gene matches. The CDR3 is made up of 13 amino acids. The CDR3 DNA reads as TGCAGCGGGGTGGGACAGGCGAACACTGAAGCTTTCTTT. It yields the protein CSGVGQANTEAFF. Filled out from reference TRBV29-1 and TRBJ1-1, the complete variable domain reads SAVISQKPSRDICQRGTSLTIQCQVDSQVTMMFWYRQQPGQSLTLIATANQGSEATYESGFVIDKFPISRPNLTFSTLTVSNMSPEDSSIYLCSGVGQANTEAFFGQGTRLTVV.

This clone was seen only a few times. V usage is TRBV5-6 and J usage is TRBJ2-1; 9 bases align to TRBD2. Germline CDR1 SGHDT, CDR2 YYEEEE. The CDR3 consists of 18 residues. Trimming at V came to 4 bases and at J to 6 bases, leaving 17 bases not matched to a gene. The CDR3 nucleotides are TGTGCCAGCAGCCAAGAGGTTCCCTTATCGACTAGCGGCAATGAGCAGTTCTTC. The encoded protein is CASSQEVPLSTSGNEQFF. The whole variable domain, filled in from reference TRBV5-6 and TRBJ2-1, reads DAGVTQSPTHLIKTRGQQVTLRCSPKSGHDTVSWYQQALGQGPQFIFQYYEEEERQRGNFPDRFSGHQFPNYSSELNVNALLLGDSALYLCASSQEVPLSTSGNEQFFGPGTRLTVL.

There are many counts of this clone. The identical CDR3 is also encoded by other nucleotide sequences in the sample. V and J are TRBV4-2 and TRBJ2-1; TRBD2 agrees at 8 bases. CDR3 length equals 15 residues. V dropped 4 bases and J dropped 8; count of bases not matched to a gene: 10. CDR1 and CDR2 (germline): LGHNA, YNFKEQ. The CDR3 bases are TGTGCCAGCAGCCCGACCAGCGGGAGTGTCTATGAGCAGTTCTTC. Translated: CASSPTSGSVYEQFF.

Relative to its sample, this clone is medium-sized. This chain joins TRBV6-1 and TRBJ2-1; TRBD1 might be the D (6 bases). Trimming cost V 6 bases and J 2 bases, with 11 bases left between them. From germline, CDR1 is MNHNS and CDR2 SASEGT. The CDR3 sequence is 14 residues long. The CDR3 nucleotides read TGTGCCAGCAGGGACAGCGGAGCCTACAATGAGCAGTTCTTC. Residues: CASRDSGAYNEQFF.

This clone was seen more than once but under ten times. Since a far larger clone is one base different, this is likely a read error. Additional DNA sequences in this sample encode the identical CDR3. The genes are TRBV23-1 and TRBJ1-2, with TRBD1 matching 10 bases. TRBV23-1 is marked as an open reading frame, function uncertain. After removal of 6 bases from V and 6 bases from J, the junction contained 4 bases not matched to a gene. The CDR3 is made up of 13 amino acids. The CDR3 DNA reads as TGCGCCAGCAGCTTAGGACAGGGGGATGGCTACACCTTC. It translates to CASSLGQGDGYTF.

With respect to this clone: A far larger clone is one base from this, pointing to a likely read error. Additional DNA sequences in this sample encode the identical CDR3. The genes are TRBV7-3 and TRBJ1-5; D is undetermined. CDR1 is SGHTA and CDR2 is FQGTGA in the germline V gene. The CDR3 is made up of 16 amino acids. V was cut by 5 bases and J by 3 bases, with 17 bases left in between. The CDR3 reads CASSITPGRDNQPQHF. CDR3 DNA sequence: TGTGCCAGCAGCATTACCCCTGGACGGGACAATCAGCCCCAGCATTTT. Drawing the rest from reference TRBV7-3 and TRBJ1-5, the complete variable domain is GAGVSQTPSNKVTEKGKYVELRCDPISGHTALYWYRQSLGQGPEFLIYFQGTGAADDSGLPNDRFFAVRPEGSVSTLKIQRTERGDSAVYLCASSITPGRDNQPQHFGDGTRLSIL.

This clone was observed a few times. This likely traces to a read error, being one base from a far larger clone. This chain links TRBV27 with TRBJ2-5; unclear D gene. The V and J ends lost 5 bases and 1 base respectively, with 17 bases between them. The germline V gene encodes CDR1 MNHEY and CDR2 SMNVEV (reference sequence). CDR3 length: 16 residues. The CDR3 protein is CASSPFYDGSQETQYF. CDR3 nucleotide sequence: TGTGCCAGCAGTCCCTTCTACGACGGATCCCAAGAGACCCAGTACTTC.

A word on this clone: Since a far larger clone is one base different, this is likely a read error. The chain uses TRBV29-1 and TRBJ1-2; TRBD1 agrees at 8 bases. The CDR3 has 11 residues. Per the germline V gene, CDR1 is SQVTM and CDR2 is ANQGSEA. CDR3 DNA sequence: TGCAGCGCAGACAGGGGAGATGGCTTCACCTTC. It is translated as CSADRGDGFTF. Full variable domain (outside the CDR3, taken from reference TRBV29-1 and TRBJ1-2): SAVISQKPSRDICQRGTSLTIQCQVDSQVTMMFWYRQQPGQSLTLIATANQGSEATYESGFVIDKFPISRPNLTFSTLTVSNMSPEDSSIYLCSADRGDGFTFGSGTRLTVV.

To note about this clone: A far larger clone is one base from this, pointing to a likely read error. This chain connects TRBV4-1 to TRBJ2-1, with TRBD2 identical over 12 bases. Trimming cost V 4 bases and J 0 bases; bases outside gene matches: 4. In germline, CDR1 is MGHRA, CDR2 YSYEKL. This CDR3 region has 17 residues. The CDR3 sequence: CASSLGLAGRSYNEQFF. The CDR3 bases are TGCGCCAGCAGCCTAGGACTAGCGGGGCGCTCCTACAATGAGCAGTTCTTC.